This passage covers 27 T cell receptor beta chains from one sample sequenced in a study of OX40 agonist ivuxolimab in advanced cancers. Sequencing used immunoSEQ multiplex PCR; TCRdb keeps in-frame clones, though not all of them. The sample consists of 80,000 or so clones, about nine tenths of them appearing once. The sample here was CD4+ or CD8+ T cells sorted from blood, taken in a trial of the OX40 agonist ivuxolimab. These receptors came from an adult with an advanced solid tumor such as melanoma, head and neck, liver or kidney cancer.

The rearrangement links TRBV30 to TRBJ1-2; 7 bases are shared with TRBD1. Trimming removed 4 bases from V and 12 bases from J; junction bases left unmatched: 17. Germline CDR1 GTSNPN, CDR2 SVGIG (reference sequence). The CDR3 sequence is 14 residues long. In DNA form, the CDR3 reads TGTGCCTGGACTCAATCGCGGGACAGAGGACAAAACACCTTC. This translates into CAWTQSRDRGQNTF. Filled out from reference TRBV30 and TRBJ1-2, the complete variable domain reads SQTIHQWPATLVQPVGSPLSLECTVEGTSNPNLYWYRQAAGRGLQLLFYSVGIGQISSEVPQNLSASRPQDRQFILSSKKLLLSDSGFYLCAWTQSRDRGQNTFGSGTRLTVV.

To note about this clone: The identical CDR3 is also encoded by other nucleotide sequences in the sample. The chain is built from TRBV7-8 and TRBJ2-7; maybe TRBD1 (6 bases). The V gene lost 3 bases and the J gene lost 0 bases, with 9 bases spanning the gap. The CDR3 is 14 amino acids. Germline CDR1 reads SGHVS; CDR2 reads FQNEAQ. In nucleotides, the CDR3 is TGTGCCAGCAGCTTGGTCAGGGGCTCCTACGAGCAGTACTTC. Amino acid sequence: CASSLVRGSYEQYF.

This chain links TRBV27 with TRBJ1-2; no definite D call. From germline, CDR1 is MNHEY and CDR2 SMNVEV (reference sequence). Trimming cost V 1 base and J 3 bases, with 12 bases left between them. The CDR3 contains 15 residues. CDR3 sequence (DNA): TGTGCCAGCAGTTTATTGGGCGCTAAGGACTATGGCTACACCTTC. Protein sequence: CASSLLGAKDYGYTF.

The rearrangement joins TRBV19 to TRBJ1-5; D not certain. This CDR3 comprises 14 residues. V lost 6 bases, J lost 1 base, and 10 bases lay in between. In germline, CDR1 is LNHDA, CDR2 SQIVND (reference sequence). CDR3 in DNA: TGTGCCAGTAGGGTCCACGGAAGCAATCAGCCCCAGCATTTT. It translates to CASRVHGSNQPQHF.

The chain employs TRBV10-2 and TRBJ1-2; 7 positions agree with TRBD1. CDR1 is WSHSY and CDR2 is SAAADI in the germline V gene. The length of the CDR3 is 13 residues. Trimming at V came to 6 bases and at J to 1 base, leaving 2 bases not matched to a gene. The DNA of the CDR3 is TGCGCCAGCAGGTCAGGGGGTAACTATGGCTACACCTTC. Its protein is CASRSGGNYGYTF.

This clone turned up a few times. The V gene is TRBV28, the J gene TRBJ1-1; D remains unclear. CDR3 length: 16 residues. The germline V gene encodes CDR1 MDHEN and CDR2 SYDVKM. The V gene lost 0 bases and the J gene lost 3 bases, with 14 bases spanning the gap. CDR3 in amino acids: CASSLWPAGWDTEAFF. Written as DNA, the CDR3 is TGTGCCAGCAGTTTATGGCCGGCAGGATGGGACACTGAAGCTTTCTTT.

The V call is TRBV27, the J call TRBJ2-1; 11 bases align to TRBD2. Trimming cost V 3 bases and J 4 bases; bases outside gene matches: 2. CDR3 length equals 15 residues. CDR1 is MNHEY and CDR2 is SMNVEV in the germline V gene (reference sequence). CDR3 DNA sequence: TGTGCCAGCAGTTTTCTAGCGGGGGGTTACAATGAGCAGTTCTTC. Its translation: CASSFLAGGYNEQFF.

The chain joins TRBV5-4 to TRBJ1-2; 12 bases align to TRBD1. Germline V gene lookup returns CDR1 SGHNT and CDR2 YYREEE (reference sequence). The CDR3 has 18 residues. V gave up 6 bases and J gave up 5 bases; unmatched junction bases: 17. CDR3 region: CASTLAGPGTGGWYGYTF. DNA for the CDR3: TGTGCCAGCACCCTCGCGGGGCCCGGGACAGGGGGCTGGTATGGCTACACCTTC.

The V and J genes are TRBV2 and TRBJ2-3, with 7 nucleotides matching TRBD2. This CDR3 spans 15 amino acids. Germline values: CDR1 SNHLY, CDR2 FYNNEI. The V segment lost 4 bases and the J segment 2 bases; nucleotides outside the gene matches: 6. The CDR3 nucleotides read TGTGCCAGCAGTGTAAGCGGGAACCCCACAGATACGCAGTATTTT. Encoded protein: CASSVSGNPTDTQYF.

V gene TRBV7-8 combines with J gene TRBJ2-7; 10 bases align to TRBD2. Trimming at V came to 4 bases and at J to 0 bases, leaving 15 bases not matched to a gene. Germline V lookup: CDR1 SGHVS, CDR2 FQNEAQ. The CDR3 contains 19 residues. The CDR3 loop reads CASSSSSGGRGGSSYEQYF. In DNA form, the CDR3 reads TGTGCCAGCAGCTCGTCTAGCGGGGGCCGCGGTGGTAGCTCCTACGAGCAGTACTTC.

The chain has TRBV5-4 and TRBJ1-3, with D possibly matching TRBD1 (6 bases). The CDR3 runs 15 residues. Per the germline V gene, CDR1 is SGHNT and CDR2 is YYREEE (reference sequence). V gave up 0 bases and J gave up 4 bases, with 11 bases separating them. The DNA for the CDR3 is TGTGCCAGCAGCTTGGCAGGGGTAGCCGGAAACACCATATATTTT. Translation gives CASSLAGVAGNTIYF.

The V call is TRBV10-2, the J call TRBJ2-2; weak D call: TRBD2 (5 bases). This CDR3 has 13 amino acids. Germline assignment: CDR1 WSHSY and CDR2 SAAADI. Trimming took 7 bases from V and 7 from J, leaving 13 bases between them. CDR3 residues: CASTGELSGELFF. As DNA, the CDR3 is TGCGCCAGCACCGGGGAATTGAGCGGGGAGCTGTTTTTT.

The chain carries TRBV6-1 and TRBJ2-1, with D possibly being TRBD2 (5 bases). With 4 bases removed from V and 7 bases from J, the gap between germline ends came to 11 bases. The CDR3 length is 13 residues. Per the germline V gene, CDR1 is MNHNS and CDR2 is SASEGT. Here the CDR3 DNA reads TGTGCCAGCAGTGGGCGGACTGCGAATGAGCAGTTCTTC. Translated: CASSGRTANEQFF.

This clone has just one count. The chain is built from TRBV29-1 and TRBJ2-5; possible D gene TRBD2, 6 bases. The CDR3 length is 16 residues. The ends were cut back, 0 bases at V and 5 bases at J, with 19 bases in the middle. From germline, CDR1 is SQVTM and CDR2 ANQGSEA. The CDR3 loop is CSVEDLRDGGRETQYF. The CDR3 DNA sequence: TGCAGCGTTGAAGATCTCAGGGATGGAGGGAGGGAGACCCAGTACTTC.

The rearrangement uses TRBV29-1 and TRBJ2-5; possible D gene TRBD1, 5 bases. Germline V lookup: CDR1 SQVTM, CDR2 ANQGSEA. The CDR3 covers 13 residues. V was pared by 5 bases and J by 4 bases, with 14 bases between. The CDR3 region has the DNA TGCAGCGTTCGCCAGGGCGCAGTAGAGACCCAGTACTTC. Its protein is CSVRQGAVETQYF.

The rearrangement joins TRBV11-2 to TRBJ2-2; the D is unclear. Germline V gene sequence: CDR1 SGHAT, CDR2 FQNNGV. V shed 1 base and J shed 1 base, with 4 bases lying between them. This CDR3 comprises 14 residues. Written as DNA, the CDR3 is TGTGCCAGCAGCTTAGGACAGAACACCGGGGAGCTGTTTTTT. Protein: CASSLGQNTGELFF.

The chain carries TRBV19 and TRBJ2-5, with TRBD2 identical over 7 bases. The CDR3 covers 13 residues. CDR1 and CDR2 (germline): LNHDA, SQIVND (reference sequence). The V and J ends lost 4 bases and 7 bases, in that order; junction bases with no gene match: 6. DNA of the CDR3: TGTGCCAGTAGTACGGGACCGGGAGGGACCCAGTACTTC. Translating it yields CASSTGPGGTQYF.

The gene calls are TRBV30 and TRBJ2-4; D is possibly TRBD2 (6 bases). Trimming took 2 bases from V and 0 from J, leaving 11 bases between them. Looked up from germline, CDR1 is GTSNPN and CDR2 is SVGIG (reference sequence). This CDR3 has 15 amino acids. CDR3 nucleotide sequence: TGTGCCTGGAGTTGGAGGGGACTAGCCAAAAACATTCAGTACTTC. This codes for CAWSWRGLAKNIQYF.

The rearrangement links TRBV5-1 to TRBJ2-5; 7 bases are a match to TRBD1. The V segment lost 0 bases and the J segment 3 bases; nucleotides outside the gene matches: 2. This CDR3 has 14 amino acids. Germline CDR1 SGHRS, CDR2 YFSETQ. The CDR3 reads CASSLAQGEETQYF. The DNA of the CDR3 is TGCGCCAGCAGCTTGGCCCAGGGGGAAGAGACCCAGTACTTC.

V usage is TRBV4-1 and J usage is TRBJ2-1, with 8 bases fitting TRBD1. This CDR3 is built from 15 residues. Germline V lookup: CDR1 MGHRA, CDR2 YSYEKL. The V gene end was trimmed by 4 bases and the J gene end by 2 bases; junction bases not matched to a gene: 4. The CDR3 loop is CASSRGTGTYNEQFF. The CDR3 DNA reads TGCGCCAGCAGCCGGGGGACAGGTACCTACAATGAGCAGTTCTTC.

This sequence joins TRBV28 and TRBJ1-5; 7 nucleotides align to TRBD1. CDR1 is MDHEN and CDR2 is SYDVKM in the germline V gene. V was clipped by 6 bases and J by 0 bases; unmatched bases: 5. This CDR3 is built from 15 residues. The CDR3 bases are TGTGCCAGCAGGCAACAGGGGTCTAGCAATCAGCCCCAGCATTTT. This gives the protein CASRQQGSSNQPQHF.

This CDR3 reads CASSPGTGAYAGDEQFF. The CDR3 DNA follows: TGTGCCAGCAGCCCCGGGACAGGGGCGTATGCAGGGGATGAGCAGTTCTTC. This rearrangement joins TRBV7-6 to TRBJ2-1, with 10 bases aligning to TRBD1. The CDR3 consists of 17 residues. Germline assignment: CDR1 SGHVS and CDR2 FNYEAQ. Unmatched junction bases numbered 15, after V lost 5 bases and J lost 8 bases.

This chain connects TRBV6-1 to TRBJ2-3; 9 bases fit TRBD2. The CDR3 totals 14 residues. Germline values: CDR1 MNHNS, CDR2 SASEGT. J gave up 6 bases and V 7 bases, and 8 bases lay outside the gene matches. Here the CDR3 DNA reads TGTGCCAGCATTCGGGCGGGGGGGCCCGATACGCAGTATTTT. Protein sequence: CASIRAGGPDTQYF.

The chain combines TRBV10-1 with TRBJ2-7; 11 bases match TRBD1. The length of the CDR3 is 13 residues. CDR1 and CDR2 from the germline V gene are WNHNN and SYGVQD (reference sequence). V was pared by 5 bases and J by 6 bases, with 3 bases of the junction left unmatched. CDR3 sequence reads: CASSRTGGFEQYF. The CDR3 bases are TGCGCCAGCAGTAGGACAGGGGGCTTCGAGCAGTACTTC.

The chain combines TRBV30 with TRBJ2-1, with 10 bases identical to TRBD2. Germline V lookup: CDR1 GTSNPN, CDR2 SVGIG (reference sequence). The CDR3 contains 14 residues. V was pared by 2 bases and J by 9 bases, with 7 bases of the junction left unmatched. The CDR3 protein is CAWSIASGSREQFF. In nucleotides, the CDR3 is TGTGCCTGGAGTATCGCTAGCGGGAGTCGTGAGCAGTTCTTC.

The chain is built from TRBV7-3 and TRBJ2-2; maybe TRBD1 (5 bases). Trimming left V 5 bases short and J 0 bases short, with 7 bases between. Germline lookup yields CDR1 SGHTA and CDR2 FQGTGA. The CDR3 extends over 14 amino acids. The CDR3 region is CASSPGSNTGELFF. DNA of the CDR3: TGTGCCAGCAGCCCAGGGTCGAACACCGGGGAGCTGTTTTTT.

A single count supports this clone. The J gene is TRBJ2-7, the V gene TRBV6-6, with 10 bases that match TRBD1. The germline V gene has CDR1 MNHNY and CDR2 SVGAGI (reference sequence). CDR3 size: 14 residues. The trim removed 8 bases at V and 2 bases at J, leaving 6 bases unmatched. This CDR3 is CASLRGTGAYEQYF. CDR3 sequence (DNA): TGTGCCAGCCTACGTGGGACAGGGGCCTACGAGCAGTACTTC.